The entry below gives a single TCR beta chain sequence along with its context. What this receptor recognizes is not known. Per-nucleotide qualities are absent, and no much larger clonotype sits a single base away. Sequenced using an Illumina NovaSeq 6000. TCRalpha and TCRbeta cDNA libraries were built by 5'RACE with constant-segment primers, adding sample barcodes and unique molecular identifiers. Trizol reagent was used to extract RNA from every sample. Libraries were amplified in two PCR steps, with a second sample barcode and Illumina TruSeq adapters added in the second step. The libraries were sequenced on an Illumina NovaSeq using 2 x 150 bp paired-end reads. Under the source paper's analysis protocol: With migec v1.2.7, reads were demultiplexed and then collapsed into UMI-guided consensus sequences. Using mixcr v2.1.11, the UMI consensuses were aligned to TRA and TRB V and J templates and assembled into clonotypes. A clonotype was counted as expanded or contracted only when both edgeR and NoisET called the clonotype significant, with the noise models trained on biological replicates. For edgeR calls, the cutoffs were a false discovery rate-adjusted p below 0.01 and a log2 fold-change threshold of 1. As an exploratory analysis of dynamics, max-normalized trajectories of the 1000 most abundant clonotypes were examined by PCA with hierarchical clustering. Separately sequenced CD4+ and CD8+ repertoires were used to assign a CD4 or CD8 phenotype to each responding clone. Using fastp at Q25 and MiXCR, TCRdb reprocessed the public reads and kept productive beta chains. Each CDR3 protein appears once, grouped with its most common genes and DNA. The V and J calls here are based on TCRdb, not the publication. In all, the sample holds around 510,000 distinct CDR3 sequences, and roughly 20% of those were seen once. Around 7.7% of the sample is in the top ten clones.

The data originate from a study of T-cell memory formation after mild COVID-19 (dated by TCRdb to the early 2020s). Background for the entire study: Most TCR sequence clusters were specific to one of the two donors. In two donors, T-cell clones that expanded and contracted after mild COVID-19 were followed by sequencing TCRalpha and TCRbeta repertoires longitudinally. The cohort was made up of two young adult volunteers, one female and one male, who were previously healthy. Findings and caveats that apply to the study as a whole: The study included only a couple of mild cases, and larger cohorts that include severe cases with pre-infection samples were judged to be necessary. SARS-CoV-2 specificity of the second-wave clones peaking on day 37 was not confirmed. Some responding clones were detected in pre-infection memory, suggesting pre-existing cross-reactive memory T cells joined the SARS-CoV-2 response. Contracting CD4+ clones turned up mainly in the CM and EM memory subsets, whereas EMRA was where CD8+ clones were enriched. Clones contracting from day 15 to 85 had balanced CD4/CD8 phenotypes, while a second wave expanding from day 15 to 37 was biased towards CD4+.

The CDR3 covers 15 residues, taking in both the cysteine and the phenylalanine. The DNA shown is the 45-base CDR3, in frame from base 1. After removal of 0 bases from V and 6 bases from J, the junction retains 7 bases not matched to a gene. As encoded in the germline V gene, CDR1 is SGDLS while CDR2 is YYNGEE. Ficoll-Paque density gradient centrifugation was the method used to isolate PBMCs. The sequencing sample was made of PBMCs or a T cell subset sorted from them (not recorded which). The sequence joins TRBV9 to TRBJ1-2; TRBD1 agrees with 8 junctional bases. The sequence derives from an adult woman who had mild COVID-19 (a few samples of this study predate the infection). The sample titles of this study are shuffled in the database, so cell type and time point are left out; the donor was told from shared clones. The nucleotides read TGTGCCAGCAGCGTAGCTCACAGGGGGTTTGATGGCTACACCTTC. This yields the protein CASSVAHRGFDGYTF.